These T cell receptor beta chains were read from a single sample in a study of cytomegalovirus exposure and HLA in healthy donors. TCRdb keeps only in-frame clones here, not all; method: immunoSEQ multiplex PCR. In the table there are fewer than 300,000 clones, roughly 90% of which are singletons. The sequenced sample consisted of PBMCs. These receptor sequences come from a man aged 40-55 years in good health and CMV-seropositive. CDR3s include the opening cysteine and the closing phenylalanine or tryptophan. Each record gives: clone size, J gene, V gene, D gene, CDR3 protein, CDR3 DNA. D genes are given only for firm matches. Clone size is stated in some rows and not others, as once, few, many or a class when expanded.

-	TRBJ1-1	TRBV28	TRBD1	CASRSTGDTEAFF	TGTGCCAGCCGTTCGACAGGGGACACTGAAGCTTTCTTT
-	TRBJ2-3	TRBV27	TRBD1	CASRIGTVTDTQYF	TGTGCCAGCAGGATCGGGACAGTCACAGATACGCAGTATTTT
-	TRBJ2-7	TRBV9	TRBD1	CASSVAPTGSFYEQYF	TGTGCCAGCAGCGTAGCCCCGACAGGGTCGTTCTACGAGCAGTACTTC
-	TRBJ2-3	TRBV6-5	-	CASKRSLQGDTQYF	TGTGCCAGCAAACGCTCTCTTCAGGGGGATACGCAGTATTTT
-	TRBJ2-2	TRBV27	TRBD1	CASSWDRGNTGELFF	TGTGCCAGCAGTTGGGACAGGGGTAACACCGGGGAGCTGTTTTTT
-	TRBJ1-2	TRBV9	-	CASSVGVGAGYGYTF	TGTGCCAGCAGCGTAGGTGTGGGGGCCGGCTATGGCTACACCTTC
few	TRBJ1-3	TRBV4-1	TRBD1	CASSRQGSGNTIYF	TGCGCCAGCAGCCGACAGGGCTCTGGAAACACCATATATTTT
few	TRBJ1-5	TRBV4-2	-	CASSQYEGAQPQHF	TGTGCCAGCAGCCAATACGAAGGGGCTCAGCCCCAGCATTTT
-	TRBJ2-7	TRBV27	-	CASSLAINNEQYF	TGTGCCAGCAGTTTAGCCATCAACAACGAGCAGTACTTC
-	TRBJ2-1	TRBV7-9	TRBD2	CASSLVTGTSRSPFNEQFF	TGTGCCAGCAGCTTAGTCACAGGGACTAGCAGATCCCCTTTTAATGAGCAGTTCTTC
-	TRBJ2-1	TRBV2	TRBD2	CASTGLAGNNEQFF	TGTGCCAGCACGGGACTAGCGGGAAACAATGAGCAGTTCTTC
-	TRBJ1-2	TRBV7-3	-	CASSFSVSYGYTF	TGTGCCAGCAGCTTTTCAGTGTCATATGGCTACACCTTC
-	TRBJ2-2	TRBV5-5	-	CASTFRVVGELFF	TGTGCCAGCACCTTTCGGGTGGTCGGGGAGCTGTTTTTT
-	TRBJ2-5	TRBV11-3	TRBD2	CASSLGSGLEGETQYF	TGTGCCAGCAGCTTAGGTTCGGGACTAGAGGGAGAGACCCAGTACTTC
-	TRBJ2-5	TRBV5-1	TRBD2	CASSSGPGLAGEETQYF	TGCGCCAGCAGCTCGGGCCCGGGACTAGCGGGAGAAGAGACCCAGTACTTC
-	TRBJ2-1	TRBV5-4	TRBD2	CASSLVSAGGPLF	TGTGCCAGCAGCTTGGTGTCAGCGGGAGGGCCCCTCTTC
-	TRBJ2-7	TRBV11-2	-	CASSLGGDYEQYF	TGTGCCAGCAGCTTAGGGGGCGACTACGAGCAGTACTTC
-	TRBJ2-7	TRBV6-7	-	CASSGTDSTYEQYF	TGTGCCAGCAGTGGCACGGACTCCACCTACGAGCAGTACTTC
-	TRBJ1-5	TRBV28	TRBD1	CASSLRRQGAQPQHF	TGTGCCAGCAGTTTACGCAGACAGGGGGCACAGCCCCAGCATTTT
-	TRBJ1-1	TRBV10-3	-	CAISMAGPTTEAFF	TGTGCCATTTCCATGGCAGGCCCAACCACTGAAGCTTTCTTT
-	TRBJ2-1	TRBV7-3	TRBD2	CASSLLGGRSNEQFF	TGTGCCAGCAGCTTATTGGGCGGGAGATCAAATGAGCAGTTCTTC
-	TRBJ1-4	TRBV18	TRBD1	CASSLGRGLEKLFF	TGTGCCAGCTCACTGGGCAGGGGGCTTGAAAAACTGTTTTTT
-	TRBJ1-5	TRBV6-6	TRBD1	CASSLGTGSNQPQHF	TGTGCCAGCAGCCTCGGGACAGGTAGCAATCAGCCCCAGCATTTT
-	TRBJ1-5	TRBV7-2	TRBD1	CASSLAPGGGGNQPQHF	TGTGCCAGCAGCTTAGCACCAGGGGGCGGCGGAAATCAGCCCCAGCATTTT
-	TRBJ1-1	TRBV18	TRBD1	CASSLRTGNTEAFF	TGTGCCAGCTCACTGAGGACAGGAAACACTGAAGCTTTCTTT
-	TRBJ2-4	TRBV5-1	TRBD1	CASSLGTGDNIQYF	TGCGCCAGCAGCTTAGGGACAGGGGACAACATTCAGTACTTC
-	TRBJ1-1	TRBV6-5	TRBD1	CASSRLRGPNTEAFF	TGTGCCAGCAGTAGACTCAGGGGGCCGAACACTGAAGCTTTCTTT
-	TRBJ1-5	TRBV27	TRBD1	CASSSQGARQPQHF	TGTGCCAGCAGTTCGCAGGGGGCTCGGCAGCCCCAGCATTTT
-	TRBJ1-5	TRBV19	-	CASSIIGQGNQPQHF	TGTGCCAGTAGTATTATCGGGCAGGGGAATCAGCCCCAGCATTTT
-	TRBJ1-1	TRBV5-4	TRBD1	CASSLEGALRAEAFF	TGTGCCAGCAGCTTGGAGGGGGCGCTTAGGGCTGAAGCTTTCTTT
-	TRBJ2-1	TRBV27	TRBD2	CASSLRLAGYNEQFF	TGTGCCAGCAGTCTCCGACTAGCGGGTTACAATGAGCAGTTCTTC
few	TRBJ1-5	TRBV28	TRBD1	CASSPHRGTYSNQPQHF	TGTGCCAGCAGTCCCCACAGGGGTACCTATAGCAATCAGCCCCAGCATTTT
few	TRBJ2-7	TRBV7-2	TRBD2	CASSLLAGAGEQYF	TGTGCCAGCAGCTTATTGGCGGGAGCAGGCGAGCAGTACTTC
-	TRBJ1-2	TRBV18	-	CASSPPTRGAYGYTF	TGTGCCAGCTCACCACCAACCAGGGGCGCCTATGGCTACACCTTC
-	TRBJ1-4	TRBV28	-	CASSSRATNEKLFF	TGTGCCAGCAGTTCTCGCGCAACTAATGAAAAACTGTTTTTT
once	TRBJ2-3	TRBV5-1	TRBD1	CASSLGHTGGTDTQYF	TGCGCCAGCAGCTTAGGACACACAGGGGGCACAGATACGCAGTATTTT
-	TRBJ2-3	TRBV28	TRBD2	CASSLPSGRGTDTQYF	TGTGCCAGCAGTTTACCAAGCGGGAGGGGCACAGATACGCAGTATTTT
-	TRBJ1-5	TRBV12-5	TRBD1	CASAEGQGLNQPQHF	TGTGCTAGTGCCGAGGGACAGGGGCTTAATCAGCCCCAGCATTTT
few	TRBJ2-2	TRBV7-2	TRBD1	CASSLRQGADVELFF	TGTGCCAGCAGCTTACGTCAGGGGGCGGATGTGGAGCTGTTTTTT
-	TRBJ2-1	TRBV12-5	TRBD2	CASGLGFLASGRLNEQFF	TGTGCTAGTGGTTTGGGATTTTTGGCTAGCGGGAGATTAAATGAGCAGTTCTTC
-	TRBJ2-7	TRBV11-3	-	CASSLNEVREQYF	TGTGCCAGCAGCTTAAATGAGGTACGCGAGCAGTACTTC